This TCR beta chain was captured in a study of cytomegalovirus exposure and HLA in healthy donors. Whole-study context: Around 85 million unique TCRs from HLA-typed donors were held in an early data release.

The study, taken as a whole, reports: Donor immune exposure was known only as CMV serostatus.

PCR involved 60 Vbeta and 13 Jbeta primers. Some clones are missing from TCRdb's copy, which holds only in-frame ones; the method was immunoSEQ multiplex PCR. The table records about 180,000 clones, over 70% of them present only once. With respect to this clone: What it binds is unknown.

The source of this sequence is a man between 40 and 49 years old in good health and CMV-seronegative. The specimen was PBMCs.

DNA for the CDR3: TGTGCCAGCAGCTTAGTGGGAGGGTCCCAAGAGACCCAGTACTTC. The encoded protein is CASSLVGGSQETQYF. The V and J genes are TRBV5-4 and TRBJ2-5, with 7 nucleotides matching TRBD2. This CDR3 has 15 amino acids. Losses at the gene ends were 2 bases for V and 1 base for J; bases not matched to a gene: 5. CDR1 and CDR2 from the germline V gene are SGHNT and YYREEE (reference sequence).